What follows is one T cell receptor (beta chain) and its context. The entry originates in a study of neoadjuvant anti-PD-1 for oral cavity cancer. As for the study in general: Non-progressing patients received a fourth nivolumab dose near day 43, then surgery on days 50-56.

CDR1 and CDR2 from the germline V gene are ENHRY and SYGVKD. V lost 6 bases and J lost 2, with 14 bases in between. CDR3 length equals 15 residues. Regarding time point: after neoadjuvant nivolumab, at surgical resection. Patients had newly diagnosed, untreated stage II-IVA oral cavity squamous cell carcinoma. The table came from immunoSEQ multiplex PCR; TCRdb's copy has only in-frame clones and leaves some out. The sample contains some 30,000 clones, around four fifths of which appear only once. The chain carries TRBV10-3 and TRBJ1-5, with D tentatively TRBD1 (5 bases). Specimen: PBMCs, collected after nivolumab (anti-PD-1) treatment. The TCR sequence derives from a person aged 40 to 85 with oral cavity squamous cell carcinoma. CDR3 DNA sequence: TGTGCCATCAGAGAAGGGGCTTTGGGCAATCAGCCCCAGCATTTT. It encodes CAIREGALGNQPQHF.